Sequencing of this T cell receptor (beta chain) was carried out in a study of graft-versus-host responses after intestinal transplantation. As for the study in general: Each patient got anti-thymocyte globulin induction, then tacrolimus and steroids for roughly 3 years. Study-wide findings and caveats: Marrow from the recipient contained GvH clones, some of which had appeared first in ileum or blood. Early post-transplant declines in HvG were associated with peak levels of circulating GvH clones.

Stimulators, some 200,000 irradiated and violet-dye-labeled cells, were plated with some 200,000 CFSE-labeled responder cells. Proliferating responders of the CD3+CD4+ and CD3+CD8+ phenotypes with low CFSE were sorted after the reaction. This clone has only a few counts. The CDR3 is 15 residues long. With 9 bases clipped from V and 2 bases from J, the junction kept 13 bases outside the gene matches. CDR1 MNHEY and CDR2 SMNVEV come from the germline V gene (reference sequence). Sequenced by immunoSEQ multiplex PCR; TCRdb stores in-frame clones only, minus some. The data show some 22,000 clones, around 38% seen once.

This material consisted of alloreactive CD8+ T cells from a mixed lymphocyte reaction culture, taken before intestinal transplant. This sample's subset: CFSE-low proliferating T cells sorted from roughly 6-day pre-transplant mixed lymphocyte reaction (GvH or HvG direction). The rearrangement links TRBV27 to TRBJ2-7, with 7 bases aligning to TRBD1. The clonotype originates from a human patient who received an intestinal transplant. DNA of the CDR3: TGTGCCAGTGCCTTATTGACAGGGCGTACCTACGAGCAGTACTTC. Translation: CASALLTGRTYEQYF.